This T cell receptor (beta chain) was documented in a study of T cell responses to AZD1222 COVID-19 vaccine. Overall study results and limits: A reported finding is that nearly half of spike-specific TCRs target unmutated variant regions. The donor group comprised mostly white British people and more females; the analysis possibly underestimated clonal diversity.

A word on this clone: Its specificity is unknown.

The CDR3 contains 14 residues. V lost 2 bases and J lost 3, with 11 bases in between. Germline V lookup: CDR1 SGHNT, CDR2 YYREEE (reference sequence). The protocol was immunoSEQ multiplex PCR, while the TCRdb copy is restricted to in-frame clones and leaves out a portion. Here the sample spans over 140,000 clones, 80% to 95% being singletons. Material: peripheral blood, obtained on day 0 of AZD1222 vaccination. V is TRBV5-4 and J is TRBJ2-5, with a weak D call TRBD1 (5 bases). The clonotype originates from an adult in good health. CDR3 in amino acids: CASSLGDTKETQYF. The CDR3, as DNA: TGTGCCAGCAGCTTAGGGGATACCAAAGAGACCCAGTACTTC. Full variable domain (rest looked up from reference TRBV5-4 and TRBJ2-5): ETGVTQSPTHLIKTRGQQVTLRCSSQSGHNTVSWYQQALGQGPQFIFQYYREEENGRGNFPPRFSGLQFPNYSSELNVNALELDDSALYLCASSLGDTKETQYFGPGTRLLVL.